These T cell receptor beta chains were read from a single sample in a study of T-cell memory formation after mild COVID-19. In TCRdb, the 5' RACE reads were re-called with MiXCR into one record per CDR3 protein. This table holds approximately 500,000 distinct CDR3 sequences, around 25% found once. Sequenced input: PBMCs or a T cell subset sorted from them (not recorded which). These receptors all come from an adult woman who had mild COVID-19 (a few samples of this study predate the infection). Cell type and time point are not known. CDR3s include the opening cysteine and the closing phenylalanine or tryptophan. D genes are given only for firm matches. Part of the rows lack a size; the others show once, few, many or a class for expanded clones.

CDR3aa: CASSPQSTDTQYF
CDR3nt: TGTGCCAGCTCCCCCCAAAGCACAGATACGCAGTATTTT
abundance: -
v_gene: TRBV18
d_gene: -
j_gene: TRBJ2-3

CDR3aa: CAISEGGSGTGELFF
CDR3nt: TGTGCCATCAGTGAGGGGGGATCAGGCACCGGGGAGCTGTTTTTT
abundance: few
v_gene: TRBV10-3
d_gene: -
j_gene: TRBJ2-2

CDR3aa: CASSSSDSGASETQYF
CDR3nt: TGTGCCAGCAGCTCTTCGGATAGCGGGGCCAGCGAGACCCAGTACTTC
abundance: -
v_gene: TRBV7-9
d_gene: TRBD2
j_gene: TRBJ2-5

CDR3aa: CASGGLAGGLAKNIQYF
CDR3nt: TGTGCCAGCGGGGGACTAGCGGGGGGTCTAGCCAAAAACATTCAGTACTTC
abundance: once
v_gene: TRBV27
d_gene: TRBD2
j_gene: TRBJ2-4

CDR3aa: CASSQESGRPSYEQYF
CDR3nt: TGTGCCAGCAGCCAAGAAAGCGGGAGGCCCTCCTACGAGCAGTACTTC
abundance: -
v_gene: TRBV4-2
d_gene: TRBD2
j_gene: TRBJ2-7

CDR3aa: CASSPGQVLNQPQHF
CDR3nt: TGTGCCAGCAGTCCGGGACAGGTTCTTAATCAGCCCCAGCATTTT
abundance: -
v_gene: TRBV6-2/TRBV6-3
d_gene: TRBD1
j_gene: TRBJ1-5

CDR3aa: CASSLQGGGSEAFF
CDR3nt: TGTGCCAGCAGTCTTCAGGGTGGGGGTTCTGAAGCTTTCTTT
abundance: few
v_gene: TRBV12-3/TRBV12-4
d_gene: -
j_gene: TRBJ1-1

CDR3aa: CASSPVGGLNNEQFF
CDR3nt: TGTGCCAGCAGCCCGGTGGGGGGGCTGAACAATGAGCAGTTCTTC
abundance: few
v_gene: TRBV7-9
d_gene: -
j_gene: TRBJ2-1

CDR3aa: CSVRNSGSHEQYF
CDR3nt: TGCAGCGTCCGAAATAGCGGGAGCCACGAGCAGTACTTC
abundance: few
v_gene: TRBV29-1
d_gene: TRBD2
j_gene: TRBJ2-7

CDR3aa: CSVPRVGAYNEQFF
CDR3nt: TGCAGCGTTCCCCGGGTAGGCGCCTACAATGAGCAGTTCTTC
abundance: few
v_gene: TRBV29-1
d_gene: -
j_gene: TRBJ2-1

CDR3aa: CASSTGYGTGGAEQYF
CDR3nt: TGCGCCAGCAGCACTGGGTATGGGACAGGGGGGGCCGAGCAGTACTTC
abundance: -
v_gene: TRBV5-1
d_gene: TRBD1
j_gene: TRBJ2-7

CDR3aa: CASSLYGGAGDTQYF
CDR3nt: TGCGCCAGCAGCTTGTACGGGGGGGCAGGTGATACGCAGTATTTT
abundance: -
v_gene: TRBV5-1
d_gene: TRBD2
j_gene: TRBJ2-3

CDR3aa: CASSQVTDEQFF
CDR3nt: TGCGCCAGCAGCCAAGTAACGGATGAGCAGTTCTTC
abundance: -
v_gene: TRBV4-1
d_gene: -
j_gene: TRBJ2-1

CDR3aa: CASRSGTDYTGELFF
CDR3nt: TGTGCCAGCAGGTCCGGGACGGACTACACCGGGGAGCTGTTTTTT
abundance: -
v_gene: TRBV6-6
d_gene: -
j_gene: TRBJ2-2

CDR3aa: CACPSSGSGGGELFF
CDR3nt: TGTGCCTGCCCGTCTAGCGGGAGTGGTGGCGGGGAGCTGTTTTTT
abundance: few
v_gene: TRBV30
d_gene: TRBD2
j_gene: TRBJ2-2

CDR3aa: CASSRTSVSYNEQFF
CDR3nt: TGCGCCAGCAGTCGGACTAGCGTATCCTACAATGAGCAGTTCTTC
abundance: -
v_gene: TRBV4-1
d_gene: TRBD2
j_gene: TRBJ2-1

CDR3aa: CATSARESTDTQYF
CDR3nt: TGTGCCACCTCGGCGCGGGAAAGCACAGATACGCAGTATTTT
abundance: few
v_gene: TRBV15
d_gene: -
j_gene: TRBJ2-3

CDR3aa: CATSDPPGHRGTEAFF
CDR3nt: TGTGCCACCAGTGATCCGCCGGGACACCGAGGCACTGAAGCTTTCTTT
abundance: -
v_gene: TRBV24-1
d_gene: -
j_gene: TRBJ1-1

CDR3aa: CASSLRQGGEAFF
CDR3nt: TGTGCCAGCAGCTTAAGACAGGGCGGTGAAGCTTTCTTT
abundance: few
v_gene: TRBV7-2
d_gene: TRBD1
j_gene: TRBJ1-1

CDR3aa: CATSGRQAGANVLTF
CDR3nt: TGTGCCACCAGTGGGCGGCAGGCTGGGGCCAACGTCCTGACTTTC
abundance: few
v_gene: TRBV24-1
d_gene: -
j_gene: TRBJ2-6

CDR3aa: CSARETETQYF
CDR3nt: TGCAGTGCTAGAGAAACAGAGACCCAGTACTTC
abundance: -
v_gene: TRBV20-1
d_gene: -
j_gene: TRBJ2-5

CDR3aa: CASSVGTGLAKNIQYF
CDR3nt: TGTGCCAGCAGCGTAGGGACAGGATTAGCCAAAAACATTCAGTACTTC
abundance: -
v_gene: TRBV9
d_gene: TRBD1
j_gene: TRBJ2-4

CDR3aa: CASSQVRTGEYEQYF
CDR3nt: TGCGCCAGCAGCCAAGTCAGGACAGGGGAATACGAGCAGTACTTC
abundance: -
v_gene: TRBV4-1
d_gene: TRBD1
j_gene: TRBJ2-7

CDR3aa: CASMPPGPIRYEQYF
CDR3nt: TGTGCCAGCATGCCCCCGGGACCCATCCGCTACGAGCAGTACTTC
abundance: few
v_gene: TRBV5-5
d_gene: -
j_gene: TRBJ2-7

CDR3aa: CASRATGSSYNEQFF
CDR3nt: TGTGCCAGCAGAGCCACAGGGAGCTCCTACAATGAGCAGTTCTTC
abundance: -
v_gene: TRBV2
d_gene: -
j_gene: TRBJ2-1

CDR3aa: CASSPLGTGGNEQFF
CDR3nt: TGTGCCAGCAGTCCATTAGGGACTGGGGGGAATGAGCAGTTCTTC
abundance: many
v_gene: TRBV27
d_gene: -
j_gene: TRBJ2-1

CDR3aa: CASSESGTSGQETQYF
CDR3nt: TGTGCCAGCAGTGAATCCGGGACTAGCGGCCAAGAGACCCAGTACTTC
abundance: many
v_gene: TRBV25-1
d_gene: TRBD2
j_gene: TRBJ2-5

CDR3aa: CASSSGQELNTEAFF
CDR3nt: TGCGCCAGCAGCTCCGGACAGGAGCTGAACACTGAAGCTTTCTTT
abundance: -
v_gene: TRBV5-1
d_gene: TRBD1
j_gene: TRBJ1-1

CDR3aa: CASGTGGFNEQFF
CDR3nt: TGTGCCAGCGGGACAGGGGGCTTTAATGAGCAGTTCTTC
abundance: -
v_gene: TRBV7-9
d_gene: TRBD1
j_gene: TRBJ2-1

CDR3aa: CASTGGISYEQYF
CDR3nt: TGTGCCAGCACGGGCGGAATCTCCTACGAGCAGTACTTC
abundance: -
v_gene: TRBV6-5
d_gene: -
j_gene: TRBJ2-7

CDR3aa: CATSSSRHSSYGYTF
CDR3nt: TGTGCCACCAGCTCTTCCCGGCACAGTTCCTATGGCTACACCTTC
abundance: -
v_gene: TRBV15
d_gene: -
j_gene: TRBJ1-2

CDR3aa: CASSRGQNSNQPQHF
CDR3nt: TGTGCCAGCAGCAGGGGACAGAATAGCAATCAGCCCCAGCATTTT
abundance: few
v_gene: TRBV7-2
d_gene: TRBD1
j_gene: TRBJ1-5

CDR3aa: CASSQGFVADTQYF
CDR3nt: TGCGCCAGCAGCCAAGGATTTGTGGCAGATACGCAGTATTTT
abundance: few
v_gene: TRBV5-1
d_gene: -
j_gene: TRBJ2-3

CDR3aa: CASSLGAGPRGTQYF
CDR3nt: TGTGCCAGCAGTTTAGGCGCGGGGCCGCGAGGTACGCAGTATTTT
abundance: -
v_gene: TRBV12-3/TRBV12-4
d_gene: -
j_gene: TRBJ2-3

CDR3aa: CASTRLAGFYEQYF
CDR3nt: TGTGCCAGCACCAGACTAGCGGGGTTCTACGAGCAGTACTTC
abundance: -
v_gene: TRBV5-5
d_gene: TRBD2
j_gene: TRBJ2-7

CDR3aa: CASSPTAGRGSYEQYF
CDR3nt: TGCGCCAGCAGCCCCACTGCAGGGAGGGGCTCCTACGAGCAGTACTTC
abundance: many
v_gene: TRBV5-1
d_gene: TRBD2
j_gene: TRBJ2-7

CDR3aa: CASSLGTENQPQHF
CDR3nt: TGCGCCAGCAGCTTGGGGACGGAGAATCAGCCCCAGCATTTT
abundance: many
v_gene: TRBV5-1
d_gene: -
j_gene: TRBJ1-5

CDR3aa: CSGGSSGYNEQFF
CDR3nt: TGCAGCGGCGGGTCTAGCGGCTACAATGAGCAGTTCTTC
abundance: few
v_gene: TRBV29-1
d_gene: TRBD2
j_gene: TRBJ2-1

CDR3aa: CASTPGAGTNTGELFF
CDR3nt: TGTGCCAGCACCCCTGGGGCAGGGACGAACACCGGGGAGCTGTTTTTT
abundance: few
v_gene: TRBV12-3/TRBV12-4
d_gene: -
j_gene: TRBJ2-2

CDR3aa: CSARASKREKYYEQYF
CDR3nt: TGCAGTGCTAGGGCCTCCAAGCGGGAGAAGTACTACGAGCAGTACTTC
abundance: -
v_gene: TRBV20-1
d_gene: TRBD2
j_gene: TRBJ2-7

CDR3aa: CASSPGVGGETQYF
CDR3nt: TGTGCCAGCAGCCCTGGGGTGGGAGGGGAGACCCAGTACTTC
abundance: -
v_gene: TRBV11-2
d_gene: TRBD2
j_gene: TRBJ2-5

CDR3aa: CASSLGYQETQYF
CDR3nt: TGTGCCAGCAGCTTAGGATATCAAGAGACCCAGTACTTC
abundance: many
v_gene: TRBV5-1
d_gene: -
j_gene: TRBJ2-5